This T cell receptor (beta chain) originates from a study of blood T cell repertoires in COVID-19. Sequencing was performed with immunoSEQ multiplex PCR; in TCRdb, only in-frame clones are kept and a portion is missing. The table lists some 500,000 clones, approximately 88% of them singletons. Seattle's cohort entered during active infection and was followed longitudinally. After removal of 4 bases from V and 3 bases from J, the junction contained 3 bases not matched to a gene. Looked up from germline, CDR1 is MNHEY and CDR2 is SVGAGI. There are 14 residues in the CDR3. Sequenced material: peripheral blood. V gene TRBV6-5 combines with J gene TRBJ2-1, with 7 bases fitting TRBD1. This clonotype was obtained from a woman in her 50s with COVID-19, enrolled during active disease. CDR3 bases: TGTGCCAGCAGTTCGGGACAGATCTACAATGAGCAGTTCTTC. Its protein product is CASSSGQIYNEQFF.